The TCR beta chain described here comes from a study of cytomegalovirus exposure and HLA in healthy donors. Overall study: In a previous analysis, around 110 million unique TCR beta sequences were found from 150 million to 200 million T cells. From HLA-typed donors, an early data release held around 85 million unique TCRs.

V was shortened by 4 bases and J by 4 bases, with 19 bases between the two germline ends. The CDR3 runs to 16 residues. The germline gives CDR1 SQVTM, CDR2 ANQGSEA. 60 Vbeta and 13 Jbeta primers were used in PCR. Measured with immunoSEQ multiplex PCR; TCRdb has only the in-frame clones, and not every one. The table for this sample gives tens of thousands of clones. The chain joins TRBV29-1 to TRBJ2-2; D may be TRBD2 (7 bases). This sequence originates from a female donor in good health and CMV-seropositive. The sequenced sample was PBMCs. The CDR3 here is CSVGGLGGRGTGELFF. The CDR3 bases are TGCAGCGTTGGGGGGCTGGGAGGGAGAGGCACCGGGGAGCTGTTTTTT.